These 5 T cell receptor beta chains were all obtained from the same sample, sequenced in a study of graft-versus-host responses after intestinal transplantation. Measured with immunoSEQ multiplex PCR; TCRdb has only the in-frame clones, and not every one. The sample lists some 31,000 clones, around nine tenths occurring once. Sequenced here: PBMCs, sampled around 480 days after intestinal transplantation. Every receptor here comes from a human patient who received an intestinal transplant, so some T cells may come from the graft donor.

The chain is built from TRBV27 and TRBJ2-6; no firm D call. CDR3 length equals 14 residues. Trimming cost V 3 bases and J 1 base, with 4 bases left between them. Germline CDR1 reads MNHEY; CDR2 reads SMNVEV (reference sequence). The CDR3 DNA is TGTGCCAGCAGTTTGTCGTCTGGGGCCAACGTCCTGACTTTC. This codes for CASSLSSGANVLTF.

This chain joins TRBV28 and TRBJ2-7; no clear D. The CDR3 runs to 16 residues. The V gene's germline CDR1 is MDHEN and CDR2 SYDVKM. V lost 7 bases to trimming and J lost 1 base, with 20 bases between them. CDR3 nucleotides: TGTGCCAGCACCGAGACGGACGCCGGTAGATCCTACGAGCAGTACTTC. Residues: CASTETDAGRSYEQYF.

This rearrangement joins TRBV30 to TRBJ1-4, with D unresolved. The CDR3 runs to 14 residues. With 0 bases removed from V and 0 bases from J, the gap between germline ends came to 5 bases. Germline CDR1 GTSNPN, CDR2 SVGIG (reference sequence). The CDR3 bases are TGTGCCTGGAGTGTCGGAGCAACTAATGAAAAACTGTTTTTT. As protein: CAWSVGATNEKLFF. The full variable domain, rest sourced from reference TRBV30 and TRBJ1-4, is SQTIHQWPATLVQPVGSPLSLECTVEGTSNPNLYWYRQAAGRGLQLLFYSVGIGQISSEVPQNLSASRPQDRQFILSSKKLLLSDSGFYLCAWSVGATNEKLFFGSGTQLSVL.

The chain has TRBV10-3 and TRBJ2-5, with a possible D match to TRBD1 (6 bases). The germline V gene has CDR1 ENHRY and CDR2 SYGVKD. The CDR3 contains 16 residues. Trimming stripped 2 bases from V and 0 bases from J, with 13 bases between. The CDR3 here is CAISEPKHRDQETQYF. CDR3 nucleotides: TGTGCCATCAGTGAGCCGAAGCACAGGGACCAAGAGACCCAGTACTTC.

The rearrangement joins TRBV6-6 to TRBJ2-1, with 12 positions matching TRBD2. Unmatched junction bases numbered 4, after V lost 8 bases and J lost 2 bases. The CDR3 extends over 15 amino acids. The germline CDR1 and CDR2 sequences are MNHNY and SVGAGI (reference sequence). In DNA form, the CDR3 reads TGTGCCAGCGGATCTAGCGGGGGGGCCTACAATGAGCAGTTCTTC. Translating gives CASGSSGGAYNEQFF.